The 21 T cell receptor beta chains below all came from one sample that was sequenced in a study of shared clonotypes between healthy human individuals. TCRdb's table, derived via immunoSEQ multiplex PCR, lists solely in-frame clones and lacks some. The table has more than 2 million clones, nearly 97% seen once. Sample: naive CD4+ T cells sorted from blood. Subset given: CD45RA+ positively selected. Receptor source: a man younger than 30 in good health.

The V call is TRBV5-1, the J call TRBJ2-3, with TRBD2 matching 7 bases. There are 14 residues in the CDR3. CDR1 is SGHRS, CDR2 YFSETQ, per germline. Trimming removed 5 bases from V and 5 bases from J; junction bases left unmatched: 8. CDR3 bases: TGCGCCAGCAGTCGGGGAGGGCCAGTAGATACGCAGTATTTT. Protein sequence: CASSRGGPVDTQYF.

The rearrangement uses TRBV18 and TRBJ2-1; 12 nucleotides agree with TRBD1. CDR1 is KGHSH, CDR2 LQKENI, per germline. CDR3 size: 15 residues. The junction had 5 bases not matched to a gene; V was cut back by 4 bases and J by 7 bases. In DNA form, the CDR3 reads TGTGCCAGCTCACACGGGACAGGGGGCACAAATGAGCAGTTCTTC. The encoded protein is CASSHGTGGTNEQFF. Supplemented by reference TRBV18 and TRBJ2-1, the full variable domain reads NAGVMQNPRHLVRRRGQEARLRCSPMKGHSHVYWYRQLPEEGLKFMVYLQKENIIDESGMPKERFSAEFPKEGPSILRIQQVVRGDSAAYFCASSHGTGGTNEQFFGPGTRLTVL.

As for this clone: Other DNA sequences within the sample encode an identical CDR3. The V gene is TRBV5-4, the J gene TRBJ1-4; possible D gene TRBD1, 5 bases. Germline CDR1 is SGHNT and CDR2 is YYREEE (reference sequence). This CDR3 is built from 15 residues. V dropped 2 bases and J dropped 0 bases, with 8 bases sitting between them. DNA for the CDR3: TGTGCCAGCAGCTTACGGGGACCAACTAATGAAAAACTGTTTTTT. Protein sequence: CASSLRGPTNEKLFF.

Only one count was recorded for this clone. This chain joins TRBV6-1 and TRBJ2-5; TRBD1 aligns across 9 bases. This CDR3 spans 15 amino acids. Germline values: CDR1 MNHNS, CDR2 SASEGT. With 5 bases clipped from V and 1 base from J, the junction kept 5 bases outside the gene matches. CDR3 in DNA: TGTGCCAGCAGTCCTTGGGGACAGGGCCAAGAGACCCAGTACTTC. This codes for CASSPWGQGQETQYF.

The chain combines TRBV18 with TRBJ2-1; no firm D call. V lost 1 base to trimming and J lost 0 bases, with 10 bases between them. Germline lookup yields CDR1 KGHSH and CDR2 LQKENI. This CDR3 is 16 amino acids long. In nucleotides, the CDR3 is TGTGCCAGCTCACCACAGACACCCCGCTCCTACAATGAGCAGTTCTTC. It encodes CASSPQTPRSYNEQFF.

The chain uses TRBV30 and TRBJ2-5; tentative D call: TRBD1 (6 bases). V lost 0 bases and J 2 bases, leaving 13 bases between the germline ends. From germline, CDR1 is GTSNPN and CDR2 SVGIG (reference sequence). The CDR3 runs 15 residues. The CDR3 DNA sequence: TGTGCCTGGAGTGTAACCCGGGACACGCAAGAGACCCAGTACTTC. As protein: CAWSVTRDTQETQYF.

V usage is TRBV20-1 and J usage is TRBJ1-2; the D gene is possibly TRBD1 (5 bases). V was pared by 0 bases and J by 13 bases, with 12 bases between. The V gene's germline CDR1 is DFQATT and CDR2 SNEGSKA (reference sequence). The CDR3 totals 11 residues. The DNA of the CDR3 is TGCAGTGCTAGAGATAAGAGGGGCGGCACCTTC. Translation gives CSARDKRGGTF.

A single count supports this clone. J is TRBJ1-2 and V is TRBV30; 9 bases line up with TRBD1. The V and J ends lost 0 bases and 5 bases, in that order; junction bases with no gene match: 7. Germline values: CDR1 GTSNPN, CDR2 SVGIG (reference sequence). The CDR3 extends over 15 amino acids. CDR3: CAWSVGTGTAYGYTF. The CDR3 nucleotides are TGTGCCTGGAGTGTGGGGACAGGGACAGCTTATGGCTACACCTTC.

The chain has TRBV7-9 and TRBJ2-7; 7 nucleotides match TRBD1. In germline, CDR1 is SEHNR, CDR2 FQNEAQ (reference sequence). Germline trimming cut 5 bases from V and 1 base from J; bases unmatched to any gene: 2. The CDR3 runs to 13 residues. The CDR3 DNA sequence: TGTGCCAGCAGCGGGGGACAGTCCTACGAGCAGTACTTC. As protein: CASSGGQSYEQYF.

This clone was seen only once. V usage is TRBV5-6 and J usage is TRBJ2-5; 7 bases line up with TRBD1. J was trimmed by 8 bases and V by 5 bases; bases with no gene match: 9. In germline, CDR1 is SGHDT, CDR2 YYEEEE. The CDR3 contains 13 residues. The CDR3: CASSRDSPGTQYF. DNA for the CDR3: TGTGCCAGCAGTCGGGACAGCCCAGGAACCCAGTACTTC.

V usage is TRBV6-6 and J usage is TRBJ1-1; D may be TRBD1 (6 bases). From germline, CDR1 is MNHNY and CDR2 SVGAGI (reference sequence). V lost 6 bases and J lost 10, with 18 bases in between. This CDR3 has 13 amino acids. The CDR3: CASRQGLSLGAFF. The CDR3 DNA sequence: TGTGCCAGCAGACAGGGTCTCTCCCTGGGAGCTTTCTTT.

The chain joins TRBV5-4 to TRBJ2-3; 13 nucleotides line up with TRBD2. Germline V gives CDR1 SGHNT, CDR2 YYREEE (reference sequence). After removal of 4 bases from V and 0 bases from J, the junction contained 5 bases not matched to a gene. The CDR3 has 17 residues. The CDR3 here is CASSQGLAGTSTDTQYF. The CDR3 coding sequence is TGTGCCAGCAGCCAGGGACTAGCGGGGACTAGCACAGATACGCAGTATTTT.

With respect to this clone: The junction departs from germline at one end; a sequencing error may be responsible. The chain couples TRBV7-9 to TRBJ1-4; D unresolved. This CDR3 contains 15 residues. Germline V gene lookup returns CDR1 SEHNR and CDR2 FQNEAQ (reference sequence). CDR3 coding DNA: TGTGCCAGCAGCCTAGCCAATTATGGAGGTGAAAAACTGTTTTTT. Its protein is CASSLANYGGEKLFF.

This clone was detected once. The chain uses TRBV7-3 and TRBJ1-1; no firm D call. Germline-derived CDR1 and CDR2 are SGHTA and FQGTGA. The CDR3 contains 15 residues. Trimming removed 1 base from V and 1 base from J, with 10 bases in between. CDR3 region: CASSLSGDENTEAFF. In DNA, the CDR3 is TGTGCCAGCAGCTTAAGTGGAGACGAGAACACTGAAGCTTTCTTT.

This rearrangement joins TRBV14 to TRBJ1-1, with TRBD1 as a possible D gene (5 bases). Germline assignment: CDR1 SGHDN and CDR2 FVKESK. V gave up 3 bases and J gave up 0 bases, with 17 bases separating them. This CDR3 is 17 amino acids long. CDR3 in amino acids: CASSHFRQGSMNTEAFF. Written as DNA, the CDR3 is TGTGCCAGCAGCCATTTCCGGCAGGGAAGCATGAACACTGAAGCTTTCTTT.

The rearrangement uses TRBV19 and TRBJ2-2; 11 positions agree with TRBD1. This CDR3 region has 15 residues. The trim removed 4 bases at V and 5 bases at J, leaving 3 bases unmatched. Germline CDR1 and CDR2: LNHDA and SQIVND (reference sequence). The CDR3 DNA reads TGTGCCAGTAGTACATGGGACAGGGGGACCGGGGAGCTGTTTTTT. This gives the protein CASSTWDRGTGELFF.

The genes are TRBV6-1 and TRBJ2-3; maybe TRBD2 (6 bases). The CDR3 loop spans 12 amino acids. Trimming left V 3 bases short and J 11 bases short, with 12 bases between. Germline V gene data show CDR1 as MNHNS and CDR2 as SASEGT. This chain's CDR3 is CASSDRGIEQYF. The CDR3 nucleotides read TGTGCCAGCAGTGATCGGGGGATTGAGCAGTATTTT.

The chain joins TRBV19 to TRBJ1-2, with 8 bases fitting TRBD1. Germline V gene data show CDR1 as LNHDA and CDR2 as SQIVND (reference sequence). Unmatched junction bases numbered 11, after V lost 7 bases and J lost 7 bases. The CDR3 is made up of 14 amino acids. The CDR3 is CASTRGQGVGGYTF. CDR3 DNA: TGTGCCAGTACCCGAGGACAGGGTGTGGGTGGCTACACCTTC.

This sequence joins TRBV29-1 and TRBJ2-1; weak D call: TRBD1 (5 bases). CDR1 and CDR2 from the germline V gene are SQVTM and ANQGSEA. V was clipped by 3 bases and J by 9 bases, with 15 bases between them. The CDR3 is made up of 13 amino acids. CDR3 protein: CSVDRSGLSEQFF. Written as DNA, the CDR3 is TGCAGCGTTGATCGGTCAGGGCTTAGTGAGCAGTTCTTC.

This chain uses TRBV28 with TRBJ1-2; TRBD1 agrees at 8 bases. V was clipped by 3 bases and J by 2 bases; unmatched bases: 11. The CDR3 has 17 residues. Germline V gene sequence: CDR1 MDHEN, CDR2 SYDVKM. CDR3 amino acids: CASSFLIGQGLNYGYTF. The CDR3 nucleotides are TGTGCCAGCAGTTTTTTGATCGGACAGGGTTTGAACTATGGCTACACCTTC.

CDR3 region: CAWSVGATSGNTIYF. CDR3 coding DNA: TGTGCCTGGAGTGTAGGGGCGACCTCTGGAAACACCATATATTTT. The V call is TRBV30, the J call TRBJ1-3; a weak D match, TRBD1 (5 bases). This CDR3 comprises 15 residues. V dropped 0 bases and J dropped 0 bases, with 9 bases sitting between them. Germline lookup yields CDR1 GTSNPN and CDR2 SVGIG (reference sequence).